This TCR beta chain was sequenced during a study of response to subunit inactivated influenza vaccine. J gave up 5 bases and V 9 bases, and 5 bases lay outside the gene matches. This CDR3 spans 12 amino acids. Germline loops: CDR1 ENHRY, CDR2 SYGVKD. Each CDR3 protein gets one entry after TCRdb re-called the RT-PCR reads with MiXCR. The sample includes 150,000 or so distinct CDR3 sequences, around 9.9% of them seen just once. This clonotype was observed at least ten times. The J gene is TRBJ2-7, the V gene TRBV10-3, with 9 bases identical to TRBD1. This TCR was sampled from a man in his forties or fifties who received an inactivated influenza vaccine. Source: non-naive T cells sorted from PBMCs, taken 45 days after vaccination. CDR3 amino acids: CAIGQGIHEQYF. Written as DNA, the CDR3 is TGTGCCATAGGACAGGGGATACACGAGCAGTACTTC.